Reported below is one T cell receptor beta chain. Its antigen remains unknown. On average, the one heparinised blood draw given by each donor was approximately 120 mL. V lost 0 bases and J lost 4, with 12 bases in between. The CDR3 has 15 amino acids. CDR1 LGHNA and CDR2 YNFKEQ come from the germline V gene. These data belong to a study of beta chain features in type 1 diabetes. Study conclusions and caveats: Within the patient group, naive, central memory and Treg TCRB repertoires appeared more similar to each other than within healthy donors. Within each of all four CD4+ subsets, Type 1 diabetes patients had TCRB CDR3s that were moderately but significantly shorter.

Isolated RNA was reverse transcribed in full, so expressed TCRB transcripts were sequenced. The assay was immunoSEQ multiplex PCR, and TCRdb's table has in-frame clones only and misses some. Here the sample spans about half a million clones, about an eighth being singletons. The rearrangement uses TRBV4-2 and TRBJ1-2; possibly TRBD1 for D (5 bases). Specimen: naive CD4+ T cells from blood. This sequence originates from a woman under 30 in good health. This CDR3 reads CASSQDGGTGYGYTF. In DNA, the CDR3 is TGTGCCAGCAGCCAAGACGGAGGTACAGGCTATGGCTACACCTTC.